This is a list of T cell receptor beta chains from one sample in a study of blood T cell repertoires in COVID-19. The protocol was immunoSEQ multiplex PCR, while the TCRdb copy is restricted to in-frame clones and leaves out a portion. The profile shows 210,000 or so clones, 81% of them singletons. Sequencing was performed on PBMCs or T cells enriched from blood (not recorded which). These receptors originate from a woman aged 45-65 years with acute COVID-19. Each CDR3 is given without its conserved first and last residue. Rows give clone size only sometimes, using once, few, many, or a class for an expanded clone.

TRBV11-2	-	ASSLEGRISGNTIY
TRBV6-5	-	ASKDRGHTNEKLF
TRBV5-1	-	ASTTDSTSTYEQY
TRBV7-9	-	ASSLGGYSTDTQY
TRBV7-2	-	ASSSDVSLRDYGYT
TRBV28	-	ASSTAGTLSGEQY
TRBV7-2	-	ASSLKWGSPLH
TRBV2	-	ASSVTGIQSQH
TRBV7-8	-	ASSPGKERGAF
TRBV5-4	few	ASSLRTGPYSNQPQH
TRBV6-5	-	ASSPRQAGEYEQY
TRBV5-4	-	ASSLDGNSYNEQF
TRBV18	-	ASSQTGLEGYT
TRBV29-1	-	SVETIAGGGETQY
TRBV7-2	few	ASSRSTGGVETQY
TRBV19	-	ASSTHTTGGRNEQF
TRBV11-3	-	ASSLAAMETQY
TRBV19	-	ASSARQGYEQF
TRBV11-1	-	ASSLGLDTDTQY
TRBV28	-	ASSKTGNGYT
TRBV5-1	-	ASSSGTGGSTSGANVLT
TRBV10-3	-	AISESGGDYGYT
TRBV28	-	ASRTGEGANEQF
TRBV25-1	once	ASSESGRAYEQY
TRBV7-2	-	ASTLTGYTEAF
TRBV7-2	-	ASRLSGFNEQY
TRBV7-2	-	ASSLARGSYNEQF
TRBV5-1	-	ASSLVGGTETQY
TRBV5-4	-	ASSLRTSGPYEQY
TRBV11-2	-	ASSSTGGTYEQY
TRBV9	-	ASSAAGPLSGANVLT
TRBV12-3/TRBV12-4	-	ASSWQGDGYT
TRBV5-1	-	ASSDRATAGTQY
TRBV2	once	ASSGRGGGAGELF
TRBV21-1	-	ASSFRRGRYGYT
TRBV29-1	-	SVAGQGYEQY
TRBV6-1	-	ASSGPQAGRYSSYNEQF
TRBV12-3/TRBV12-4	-	ASSPNQPQH
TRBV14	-	ASMVGLAGVRLGGDTQY
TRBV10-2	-	ASSVTGEGGSPLH
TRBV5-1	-	ASSLGQGGNQPQH
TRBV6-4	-	ASSESPSGELF
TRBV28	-	ASLNLPGLAGRSSSYNEQF
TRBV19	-	ASCYFAGELF